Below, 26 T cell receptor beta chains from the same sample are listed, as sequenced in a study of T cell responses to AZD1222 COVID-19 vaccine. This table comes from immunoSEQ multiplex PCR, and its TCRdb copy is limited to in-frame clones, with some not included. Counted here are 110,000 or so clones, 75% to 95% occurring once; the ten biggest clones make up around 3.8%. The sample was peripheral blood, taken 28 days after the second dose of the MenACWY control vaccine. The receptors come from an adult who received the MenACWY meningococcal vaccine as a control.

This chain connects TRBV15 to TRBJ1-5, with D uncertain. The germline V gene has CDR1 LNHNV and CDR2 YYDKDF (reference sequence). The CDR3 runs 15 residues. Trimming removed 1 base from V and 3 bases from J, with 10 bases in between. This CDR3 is CATSRGPDPNQPQHF. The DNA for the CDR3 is TGTGCCACCAGCAGAGGTCCCGATCCCAATCAGCCCCAGCATTTT.

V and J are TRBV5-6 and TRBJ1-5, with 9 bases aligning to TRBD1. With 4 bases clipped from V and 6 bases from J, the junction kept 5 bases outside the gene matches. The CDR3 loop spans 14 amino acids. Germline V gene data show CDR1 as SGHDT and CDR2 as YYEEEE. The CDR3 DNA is TGTGCCAGCAGCGGGGGACAGGGTGGTCAGCCCCAGCATTTT. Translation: CASSGGQGGQPQHF.

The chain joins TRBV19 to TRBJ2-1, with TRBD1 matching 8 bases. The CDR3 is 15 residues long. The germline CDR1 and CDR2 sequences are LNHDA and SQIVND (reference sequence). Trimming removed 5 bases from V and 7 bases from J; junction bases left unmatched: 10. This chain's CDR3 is CASSPQRTGRNEQFF. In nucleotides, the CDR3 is TGTGCCAGTAGTCCCCAGAGGACAGGGAGGAATGAGCAGTTCTTC. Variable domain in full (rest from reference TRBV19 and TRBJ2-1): DGGITQSPKYLFRKEGQNVTLSCEQNLNHDAMYWYRQDPGQGLRLIYYSQIVNDFQKGDIAEGYSVSREKKESFPLTVTSAQKNPTAFYLCASSPQRTGRNEQFFGPGTRLTVL.

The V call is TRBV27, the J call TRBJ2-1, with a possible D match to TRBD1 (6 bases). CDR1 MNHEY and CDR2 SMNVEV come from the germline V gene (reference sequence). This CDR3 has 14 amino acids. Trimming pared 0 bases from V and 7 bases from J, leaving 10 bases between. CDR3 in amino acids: CASSLSNRENEQFF. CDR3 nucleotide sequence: TGTGCCAGCAGTTTATCGAACAGGGAGAATGAGCAGTTCTTC.

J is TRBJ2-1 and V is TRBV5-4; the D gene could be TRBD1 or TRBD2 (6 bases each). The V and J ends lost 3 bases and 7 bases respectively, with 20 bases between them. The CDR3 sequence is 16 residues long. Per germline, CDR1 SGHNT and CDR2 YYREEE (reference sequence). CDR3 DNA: TGTGCCAGCAGCTGGGGCCAAGCGAGGGGGGCGAATGAGCAGTTCTTC. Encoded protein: CASSWGQARGANEQFF.

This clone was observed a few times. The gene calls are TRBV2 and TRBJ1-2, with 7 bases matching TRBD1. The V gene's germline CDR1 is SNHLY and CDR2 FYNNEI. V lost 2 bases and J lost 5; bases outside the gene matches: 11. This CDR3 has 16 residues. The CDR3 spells CASSESAVGTAYGYTF. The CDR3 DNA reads TGTGCCAGCAGTGAATCTGCCGTAGGGACAGCTTATGGCTACACCTTC.

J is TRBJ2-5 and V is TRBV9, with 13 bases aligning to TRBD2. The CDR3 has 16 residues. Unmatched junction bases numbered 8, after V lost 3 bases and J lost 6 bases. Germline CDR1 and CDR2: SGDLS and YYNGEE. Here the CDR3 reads CASSGQLAGGAKTQYF. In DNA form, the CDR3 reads TGTGCCAGCAGCGGACAACTAGCGGGGGGGGCCAAGACCCAGTACTTC.

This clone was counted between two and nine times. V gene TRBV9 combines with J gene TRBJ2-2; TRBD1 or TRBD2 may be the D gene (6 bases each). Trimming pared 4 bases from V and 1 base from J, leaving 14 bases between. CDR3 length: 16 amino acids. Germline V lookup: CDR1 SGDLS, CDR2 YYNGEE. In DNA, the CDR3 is TGTGCCAGCAGCTCTCGGGGGCGGCAGAACACCGGGGAGCTGTTTTTT. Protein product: CASSSRGRQNTGELFF.

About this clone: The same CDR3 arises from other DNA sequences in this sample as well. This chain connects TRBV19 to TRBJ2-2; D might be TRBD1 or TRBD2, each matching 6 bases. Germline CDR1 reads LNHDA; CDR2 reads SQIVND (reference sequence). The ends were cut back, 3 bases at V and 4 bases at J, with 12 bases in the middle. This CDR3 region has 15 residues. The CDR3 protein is CASSIGGGSTGELFF. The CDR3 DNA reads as TGTGCCAGTAGTATCGGAGGGGGGAGCACCGGGGAGCTGTTTTTT.

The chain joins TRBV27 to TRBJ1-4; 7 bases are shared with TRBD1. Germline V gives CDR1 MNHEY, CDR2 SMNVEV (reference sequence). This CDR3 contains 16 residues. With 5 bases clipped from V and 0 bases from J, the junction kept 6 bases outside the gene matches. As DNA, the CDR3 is TGTGCCAGCAGTCCTATCACAGGGGCAACTAATGAAAAACTGTTTTTT. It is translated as CASSPITGATNEKLFF.

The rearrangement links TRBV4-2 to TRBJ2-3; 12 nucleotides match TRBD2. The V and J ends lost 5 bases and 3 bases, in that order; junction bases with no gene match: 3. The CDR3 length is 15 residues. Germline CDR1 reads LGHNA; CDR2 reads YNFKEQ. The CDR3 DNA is TGTGCCAGCAGCTCTAGCGGGGGGGAGACAGATACGCAGTATTTT. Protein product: CASSSSGGETDTQYF.

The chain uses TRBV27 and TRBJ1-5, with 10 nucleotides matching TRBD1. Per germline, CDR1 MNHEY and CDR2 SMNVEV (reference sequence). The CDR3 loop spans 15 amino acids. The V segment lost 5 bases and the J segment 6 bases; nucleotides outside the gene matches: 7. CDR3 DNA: TGTGCCAGCAGTACCACGACAGGGGGCTCTCAGCCCCAGCATTTT. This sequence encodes CASSTTTGGSQPQHF.

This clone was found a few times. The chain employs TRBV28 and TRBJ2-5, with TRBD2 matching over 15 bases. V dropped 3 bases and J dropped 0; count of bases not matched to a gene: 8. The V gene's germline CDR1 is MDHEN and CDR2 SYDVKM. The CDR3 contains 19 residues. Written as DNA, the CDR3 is TGTGCCAGCAGTTTTTCAGGACTAGCGGGGGGGCCGTACCAAGAGACCCAGTACTTC. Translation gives CASSFSGLAGGPYQETQYF.

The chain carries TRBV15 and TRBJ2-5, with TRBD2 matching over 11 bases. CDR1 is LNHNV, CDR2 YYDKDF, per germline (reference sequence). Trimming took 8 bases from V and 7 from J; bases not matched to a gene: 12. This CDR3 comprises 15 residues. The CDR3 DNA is TGTGCCACCGGGGCGGGTAGCGGGGGGGCGGTGACCCAGTACTTC. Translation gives CATGAGSGGAVTQYF.

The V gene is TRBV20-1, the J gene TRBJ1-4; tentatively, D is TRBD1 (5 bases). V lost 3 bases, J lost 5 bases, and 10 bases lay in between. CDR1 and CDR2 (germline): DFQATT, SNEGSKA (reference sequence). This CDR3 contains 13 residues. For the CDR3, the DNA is TGCAGTGCTAGTGCCGGGGGGAATGAAAAACTGTTTTTT. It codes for CSASAGGNEKLFF.

The CDR3 spells CASSQDLGREYEKLFF. The DNA for the CDR3 is TGCGCCAGCAGCCAAGATCTGGGCAGGGAGTATGAAAAACTGTTTTTT. The chain employs TRBV4-1 and TRBJ1-4; maybe TRBD1 (5 bases). Per the germline V gene, CDR1 is MGHRA and CDR2 is YSYEKL. The CDR3 extends over 16 amino acids. The germline V and J ends were trimmed by 0 bases and 6 bases, with 14 bases remaining between them.

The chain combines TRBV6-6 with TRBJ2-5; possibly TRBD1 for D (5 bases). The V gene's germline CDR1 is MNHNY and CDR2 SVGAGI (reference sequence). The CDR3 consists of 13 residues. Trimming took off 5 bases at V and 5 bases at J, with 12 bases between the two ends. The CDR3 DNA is TGTGCCAGCAGTATGACAGAGGTGGAGACCCAGTACTTC. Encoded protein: CASSMTEVETQYF.

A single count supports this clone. The CDR3 coding sequence is TGTGCCTGGAGCCAGAGAGTTTCCTACGAGCAGTACTTC. Protein: CAWSQRVSYEQYF. The rearrangement joins TRBV30 to TRBJ2-7; D is ambiguous. The CDR3 is made up of 13 amino acids. V was shortened by 3 bases and J by 1 base, with 10 bases between the two germline ends. CDR1 and CDR2 from the germline V gene are GTSNPN and SVGIG (reference sequence).

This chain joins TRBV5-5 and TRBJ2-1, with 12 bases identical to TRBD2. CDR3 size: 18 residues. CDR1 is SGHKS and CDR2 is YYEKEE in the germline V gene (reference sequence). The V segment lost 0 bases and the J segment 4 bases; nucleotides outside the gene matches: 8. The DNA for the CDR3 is TGTGCCAGCAGCTTGGCAAAGACTAGCGGGAGTCTATACAATGAGCAGTTCTTC. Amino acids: CASSLAKTSGSLYNEQFF.

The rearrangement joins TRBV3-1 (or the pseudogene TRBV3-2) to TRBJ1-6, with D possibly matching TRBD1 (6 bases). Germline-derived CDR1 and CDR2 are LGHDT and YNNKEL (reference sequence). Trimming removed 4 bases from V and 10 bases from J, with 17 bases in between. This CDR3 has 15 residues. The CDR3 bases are TGTGCCAGCAGCCCGGGTTGGCCAGGGGAATCACCCCTCCACTTT. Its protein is CASSPGWPGESPLHF.

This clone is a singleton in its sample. The CDR3, as DNA: TGTGCCAGCAGCACCTCATCGAGGGGTATTGGCTACACCTTC. It yields the protein CASSTSSRGIGYTF. J is TRBJ1-2 and V is TRBV21-1. TRBV21-1 is a listed pseudogene. The CDR3 sequence is 14 residues long.

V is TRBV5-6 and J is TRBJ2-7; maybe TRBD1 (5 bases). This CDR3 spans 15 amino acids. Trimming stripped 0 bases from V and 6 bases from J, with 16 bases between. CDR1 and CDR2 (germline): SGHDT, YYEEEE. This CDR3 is CASSLAGAGPAEQYV. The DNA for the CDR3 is TGTGCCAGCAGCTTGGCTGGGGCAGGGCCGGCCGAGCAGTACGTC.

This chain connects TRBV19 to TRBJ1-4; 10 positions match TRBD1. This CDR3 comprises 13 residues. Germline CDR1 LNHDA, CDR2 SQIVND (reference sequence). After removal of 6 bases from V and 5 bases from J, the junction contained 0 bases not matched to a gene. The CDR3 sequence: CASRDRGNEKLFF. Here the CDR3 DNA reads TGTGCCAGTAGGGACAGGGGGAATGAAAAACTGTTTTTT. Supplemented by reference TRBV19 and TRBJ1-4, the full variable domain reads DGGITQSPKYLFRKEGQNVTLSCEQNLNHDAMYWYRQDPGQGLRLIYYSQIVNDFQKGDIAEGYSVSREKKESFPLTVTSAQKNPTAFYLCASRDRGNEKLFFGSGTQLSVL.

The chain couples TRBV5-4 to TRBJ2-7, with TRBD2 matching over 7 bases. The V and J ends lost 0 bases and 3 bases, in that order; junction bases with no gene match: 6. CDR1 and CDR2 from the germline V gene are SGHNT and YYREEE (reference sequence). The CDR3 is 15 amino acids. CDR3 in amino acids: CASSLGLPGGYEQYF. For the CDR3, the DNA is TGTGCCAGCAGCTTGGGTCTGCCGGGGGGCTACGAGCAGTACTTC.

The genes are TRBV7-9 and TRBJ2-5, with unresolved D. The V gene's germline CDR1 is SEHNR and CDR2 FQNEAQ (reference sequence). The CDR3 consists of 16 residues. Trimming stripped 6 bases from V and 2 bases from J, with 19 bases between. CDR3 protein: CASRKNRGTVQETQYF. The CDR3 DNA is TGTGCCAGCAGAAAGAATCGTGGCACCGTTCAAGAGACCCAGTACTTC.

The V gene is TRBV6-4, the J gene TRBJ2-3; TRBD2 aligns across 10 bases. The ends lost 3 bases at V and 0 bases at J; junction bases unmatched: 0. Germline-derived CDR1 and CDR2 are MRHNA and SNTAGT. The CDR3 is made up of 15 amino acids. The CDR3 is CASSELAGSTDTQYF. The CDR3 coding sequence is TGTGCCAGCAGTGAACTAGCGGGAAGCACAGATACGCAGTATTTT.